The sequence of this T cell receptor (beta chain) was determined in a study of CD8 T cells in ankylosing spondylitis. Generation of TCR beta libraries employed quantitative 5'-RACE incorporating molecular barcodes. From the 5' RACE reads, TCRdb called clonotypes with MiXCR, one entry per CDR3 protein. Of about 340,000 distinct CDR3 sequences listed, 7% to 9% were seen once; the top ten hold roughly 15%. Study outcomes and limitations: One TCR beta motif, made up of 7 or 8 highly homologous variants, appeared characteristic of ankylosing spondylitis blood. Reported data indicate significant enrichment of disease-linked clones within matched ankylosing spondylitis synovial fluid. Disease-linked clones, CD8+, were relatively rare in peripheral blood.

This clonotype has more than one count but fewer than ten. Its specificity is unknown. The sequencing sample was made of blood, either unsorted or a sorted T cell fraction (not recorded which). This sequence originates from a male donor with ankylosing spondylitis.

The DNA for the CDR3 is TGTGCCAGCAGCTTAAATCCCGCGATAGCGGGAGCCCCAGATACGCAGTATTTT. The encoded protein is CASSLNPAIAGAPDTQYF. The V and J genes are TRBV7-3 and TRBJ2-3; 9 positions match TRBD2. The V and J ends lost 1 base and 4 bases, in that order; junction bases with no gene match: 12. This CDR3 is built from 18 residues. The V gene's germline CDR1 is SGHTA and CDR2 FQGTGA.